The 26 T cell receptor beta chains listed next were all sequenced from one sample in a study of blood T cell repertoires in COVID-19. The method was immunoSEQ multiplex PCR; TCRdb's version includes in-frame clones alone and lacks a portion of them. The sample has approximately 97,000 clones; about 85% are singletons. The specimen was peripheral blood. The receptors stem from a man over 45 with active COVID-19.

V and J are TRBV2 and TRBJ2-2; 7 nucleotides line up with TRBD2. Germline V gene data show CDR1 as SNHLY and CDR2 as FYNNEI. V trimming: 8 bases; J trimming: 4 bases; junction bases outside the gene matches: 7. This CDR3 contains 14 residues. CDR3 sequence reads: CASGGRGRTGELFF. DNA of the CDR3: TGTGCCAGCGGGGGGAGGGGCCGCACCGGGGAGCTGTTTTTT.

Regarding this clone: The sample carries other DNA sequences with the same CDR3. The rearrangement joins TRBV5-4 to TRBJ2-3; D call uncertain. Germline CDR1 SGHNT, CDR2 YYREEE (reference sequence). V was clipped by 2 bases and J by 6 bases, with 4 bases between them. CDR3 length equals 11 residues. This CDR3 reads CASSFGDTQYF. The CDR3 DNA is TGTGCCAGCAGCTTCGGTGATACGCAGTATTTT.

The chain employs TRBV5-1 and TRBJ2-5, with D perhaps TRBD2 (6 bases). Germline CDR1 is SGHRS and CDR2 is YFSETQ. The CDR3 length is 17 residues. V gave up 0 bases and J gave up 3 bases, with 18 bases separating them. The CDR3 loop reads CASSLGVLAPQKETQYF. In DNA form, the CDR3 reads TGCGCCAGCAGCTTGGGGGTGCTAGCGCCGCAAAAAGAGACCCAGTACTTC.

This chain links TRBV5-6 with TRBJ2-7; D might be TRBD2 (5 bases). CDR1 and CDR2 (germline): SGHDT, YYEEEE. The CDR3 sequence is 14 residues long. V was cut by 3 bases and J by 3 bases, with 13 bases left in between. CDR3 sequence reads: CASSSVRAHYEQYF. The CDR3 bases are TGTGCCAGCAGCTCGGTGAGGGCCCACTACGAGCAGTACTTC.

The CDR3 is CASTQGPATNEKLFF. CDR3 in DNA: TGTGCCAGCACGCAGGGGCCGGCAACTAATGAAAAACTGTTTTTT. The rearrangement links TRBV2 to TRBJ1-4; the D gene is possibly TRBD1 (6 bases). The length of the CDR3 is 15 residues. V dropped 7 bases and J dropped 0 bases, with 12 bases sitting between them. CDR1 is SNHLY, CDR2 FYNNEI, per germline. The whole variable domain, remainder taken from reference TRBV2 and TRBJ1-4, is EPEVTQTPSHQVTQMGQEVILRCVPISNHLYFYWYRQILGQKVEFLVSFYNNEISEKSEIFDDQFSVERPDGSNFTLKIRSTKLEDSAMYFCASTQGPATNEKLFFGSGTQLSVL.

V usage is TRBV2 and J usage is TRBJ2-2; D possibly corresponds to TRBD2 (6 bases). CDR1 SNHLY and CDR2 FYNNEI come from the germline V gene. The CDR3 runs 15 residues. Trimming stripped 3 bases from V and 2 bases from J, with 10 bases between. For the CDR3, the DNA is TGTGCCAGCAGTGAGTTGGGGACTAACACCGGGGAGCTGTTTTTT. Translated, it gives CASSELGTNTGELFF.

For this clone: The same CDR3 is also encoded by other DNA sequences in this sample. J is TRBJ1-1 and V is TRBV12-3 or TRBV12-4, with TRBD1 matching 7 bases. With V trimmed by 3 bases and J by 3 bases, 1 base remained unmatched. There are 13 residues in the CDR3. CDR3: CASSLDRYTEAFF. In nucleotides, the CDR3 is TGTGCCAGCAGTTTGGACAGGTACACTGAAGCTTTCTTT.

The chain links TRBV6-2 or TRBV6-3 to TRBJ1-1; the match to TRBD1 covers 9 bases. The germline gives CDR1 MNHEY, CDR2 SVGEGT. The CDR3 length is 20 residues. Trimming took 4 bases from V and 3 from J; bases not matched to a gene: 21. In DNA, the CDR3 is TGTGCCAGCAGTTTCGCCGGGACAGGGAGACGACAAACAGATTACACTGAAGCTTTCTTT. It translates to CASSFAGTGRRQTDYTEAFF.

The chain employs TRBV11-2 and TRBJ2-3; D is perhaps TRBD2 (6 bases). CDR1 SGHAT and CDR2 FQNNGV come from the germline V gene. The CDR3 loop spans 15 amino acids. V was trimmed by 1 base and J by 6 bases, leaving 14 bases between them. The CDR3 region is CASSLVGMEGDTQYF. In nucleotides, the CDR3 is TGTGCCAGCAGCTTAGTAGGGATGGAGGGGGATACGCAGTATTTT.

Comment on this clone: Distinct nucleotide sequences in the sample also encode this CDR3. In nucleotides, the CDR3 is TGTGCCAGCAGCCGGGGACAGGGCACAGATACGCAGTATTTT. This sequence encodes CASSRGQGTDTQYF. The V gene is TRBV5-4, the J gene TRBJ2-3; 8 positions match TRBD1. After removal of 4 bases from V and 1 base from J, the junction contained 2 bases not matched to a gene. CDR3 length equals 14 residues. Germline V gene sequence: CDR1 SGHNT, CDR2 YYREEE (reference sequence).

As for this clone: A read error may account for a junction end that differs from germline. The rearrangement joins TRBV7-7 to TRBJ2-3; TRBD2 matches at 14 bases. Germline loops: CDR1 SSHAT, CDR2 FNYEAQ (reference sequence). This CDR3 is built from 17 residues. The CDR3 sequence: CASSLAGTSGGWDTQYF. In nucleotides, the CDR3 is TGTGCTAGCAGCTTAGCCGGGACTAGCGGGGGCTGGGATACGCAGTATTTT. Full variable domain (rest looked up from reference TRBV7-7 and TRBJ2-3): GAGVSQSPRYKVTKRGQDVTLRCDPISSHATLYWYQQALGQGPEFLTYFNYEAQPDKSGLPSDRFSAERPEGSISTLTIQRTEQRDSAMYRCASSLAGTSGGWDTQYFGPGTRLTVL.

The chain recombines TRBV29-1 with TRBJ2-5; TRBD1 matches at 8 bases. Germline trimming cut 0 bases from V and 7 bases from J; bases unmatched to any gene: 19. Per the germline V gene, CDR1 is SQVTM and CDR2 is ANQGSEA. The CDR3 has 18 amino acids. The CDR3 region is CSVEDRFGPGGIGGTQYF. The CDR3 region has the DNA TGCAGCGTTGAAGATCGGTTCGGCCCAGGGGGCATCGGGGGGACCCAGTACTTC.

The table lists this clone with a count of one. The chain combines TRBV7-2 with TRBJ1-6; perhaps TRBD1 as D (6 bases). V was cut by 5 bases and J by 6 bases, with 11 bases left in between. Germline V gene lookup returns CDR1 SGHTA and CDR2 FQGNSA. The length of the CDR3 is 14 residues. DNA of the CDR3: TGTGCCAGCAGCCTACAGGGCTTTAATTCACCCCTCCACTTT. Translated: CASSLQGFNSPLHF.

The chain is built from TRBV7-2 and TRBJ2-5; tentatively, D is TRBD1 (6 bases). V shed 5 bases and J shed 7 bases, with 14 bases lying between them. The CDR3 has 13 amino acids. The germline gives CDR1 SGHTA, CDR2 FQGNSA. In nucleotides, the CDR3 is TGTGCCAGCAGCGTGGACAGTGAAGTGACCCAGTACTTC. Its translation is CASSVDSEVTQYF.

This chain uses TRBV29-1 with TRBJ1-5; a possible D gene is TRBD1 (6 bases). Germline-derived CDR1 and CDR2 are SQVTM and ANQGSEA. The V end lost 7 bases, the J end lost 3 bases, and 13 bases lay between the germline ends. This CDR3 comprises 13 residues. The CDR3 here is CSARAGDNQPQHF. CDR3 coding DNA: TGCAGCGCCCGAGCAGGGGACAATCAGCCCCAGCATTTT. The whole variable domain, remainder taken from reference TRBV29-1 and TRBJ1-5, is SAVISQKPSRDICQRGTSLTIQCQVDSQVTMMFWYRQQPGQSLTLIATANQGSEATYESGFVIDKFPISRPNLTFSTLTVSNMSPEDSSIYLCSARAGDNQPQHFGDGTRLSIL.

With regard to this clone: At the DNA level, this CDR3 is encoded by other sequences in the same sample as well. The CDR3 nucleotides are TGTGCCAGCTCACCGGGCCAGTACACTGAAGCTTTCTTT. As protein: CASSPGQYTEAFF. The V gene is TRBV18, the J gene TRBJ1-1; D call uncertain. Germline values: CDR1 KGHSH, CDR2 LQKENI. This CDR3 spans 13 amino acids. V shed 3 bases and J shed 3 bases, with 8 bases lying between them.

This clone showed up just a few times. The chain recombines TRBV7-3 with TRBJ1-1; no reliable D call. Trimming took off 2 bases at V and 1 base at J, with 8 bases between the two ends. Germline-derived CDR1 and CDR2 are SGHTA and FQGTGA. This CDR3 spans 14 amino acids. The CDR3 region has the DNA TGTGCCAGCAGCTTAGGACTGCAGAACACTGAAGCTTTCTTT. It specifies CASSLGLQNTEAFF. The whole variable domain, filled in from reference TRBV7-3 and TRBJ1-1, reads GAGVSQTPSNKVTEKGKYVELRCDPISGHTALYWYRQSLGQGPEFLIYFQGTGAADDSGLPNDRFFAVRPEGSVSTLKIQRTERGDSAVYLCASSLGLQNTEAFFGQGTRLTVV.

This clone was found once. In nucleotides, the CDR3 is TGCGCCAGCCAGTTCGATCCTAGCACAGATACGCAGTATTTT. Protein product: CASQFDPSTDTQYF. This rearrangement joins TRBV5-1 to TRBJ2-3; D is unclear. The V end lost 7 bases, the J end lost 0 bases, and 12 bases lay between the germline ends. Germline lookup yields CDR1 SGHRS and CDR2 YFSETQ. CDR3 length: 14 amino acids. The variable domain in full, with the rest retrieved from reference TRBV5-1 and TRBJ2-3, is KAGVTQTPRYLIKTRGQQVTLSCSPISGHRSVSWYQQTPGQGLQFLFEYFSETQRNKGNFPGRFSGRQFSNSRSEMNVSTLELGDSALYLCASQFDPSTDTQYFGPGTRLTVL.

This CDR3 reads CASSLGRLAGNEQFF. The CDR3 DNA reads TGTGCCAGCAGCTTAGGCCGTCTAGCGGGCAATGAGCAGTTCTTC. The V call is TRBV13, the J call TRBJ2-1; the match to TRBD2 covers 8 bases. The CDR3 consists of 15 residues. Germline V gives CDR1 PRHDT, CDR2 FYEKMQ (reference sequence). V was clipped by 0 bases and J by 6 bases; unmatched bases: 4.

The chain uses TRBV29-1 and TRBJ1-1, with TRBD1 identical over 8 bases. The CDR3 runs to 14 residues. The germline V gene encodes CDR1 SQVTM and CDR2 ANQGSEA. V lost 4 bases, J lost 6 bases, and 10 bases stayed unmatched. The CDR3 DNA is TGCAGCGTTGGATATAACGGACAGGGCCCTGAAGCTTTCTTT. Translating it yields CSVGYNGQGPEAFF.

The chain uses TRBV28 and TRBJ1-5; 10 bases align to TRBD1. V trimming: 6 bases; J trimming: 4 bases; junction bases outside the gene matches: 3. CDR1 MDHEN and CDR2 SYDVKM come from the germline V gene. The CDR3 has 14 amino acids. DNA of the CDR3: TGTGCCAGCAGAGGGACAGGGGAAAATCAGCCCCAGCATTTT. Translation gives CASRGTGENQPQHF.

The chain is built from TRBV6-5 and TRBJ2-5; D may be TRBD2 (5 bases). Germline V gives CDR1 MNHEY, CDR2 SVGAGI. This CDR3 contains 11 residues. The ends were cut back, 11 bases at V and 2 bases at J, with 9 bases in the middle. The CDR3 here is CAVRVQETQYF. The CDR3 DNA follows: TGTGCCGTGAGGGTTCAAGAGACCCAGTACTTC.

This chain joins TRBV6-6 and TRBJ2-2; no definite D call. The CDR3 is 14 residues long. The V and J ends lost 5 bases and 1 base respectively, with 8 bases between them. CDR1 and CDR2 from the germline V gene are MNHNY and SVGAGI (reference sequence). The CDR3 DNA sequence: TGTGCCAGCAGTGGCACCTTGAACACCGGGGAGCTGTTTTTT. Its protein is CASSGTLNTGELFF.

The rearrangement joins TRBV7-2 to TRBJ2-1, with D tentatively TRBD1 (5 bases). This CDR3 spans 13 amino acids. Trimming pared 7 bases from V and 5 bases from J, leaving 12 bases between. Germline V CDR1 and CDR2: SGHTA, FQGNSA. The CDR3 reads CASTKGPHNEQFF. The CDR3 DNA reads TGTGCCAGCACGAAGGGGCCGCACAATGAGCAGTTCTTC.

V gene TRBV6-5 combines with J gene TRBJ1-1; D not certain. Germline assignment: CDR1 MNHEY and CDR2 SVGAGI. V lost 4 bases, J lost 1 base, and 7 bases lay in between. The CDR3 length is 13 residues. As DNA, the CDR3 is TGTGCCAGCAGTTCGCGTCCGAACACTGAAGCTTTCTTT. It is translated as CASSSRPNTEAFF.

The chain employs TRBV6-5 and TRBJ1-1, with unresolved D. The CDR3 has 12 amino acids. Trimming cost V 8 bases and J 1 base, with 8 bases left between them. Per germline, CDR1 MNHEY and CDR2 SVGAGI. The CDR3 is CASAETNTEAFF. Written as DNA, the CDR3 is TGTGCCAGCGCGGAGACGAACACTGAAGCTTTCTTT.